This T cell receptor (beta chain) is drawn from a study of T cell repertoires in cytomegalovirus infection. Study information: An indication of both CMV infection and matching HLA type came from public TCR beta signatures. Study observations and caveats: Ex vivo responses were dominated by HLA-C-restricted CMV-specific TCR beta clonotypes. Cumulated frequencies of public TCR beta families served to identify carriers of CMV plus the relevant HLA.

The V segment lost 6 bases and the J segment 7 bases; nucleotides outside the gene matches: 10. This CDR3 region has 15 residues. CDR1 and CDR2 from the germline V gene are MDHEN and SYDVKM. TCRdb ran MiXCR on the reads and lists one entry per CDR3 protein. This sample yields hundreds of thousands of distinct CDR3 sequences, of which under 20% are seen a single time; approximately 12% belongs to the top ten. Ten or more counts support this clonotype. Its antigen is not known. This chain links TRBV28 with TRBJ1-2; 11 bases fit TRBD1. The TCR originated in a human donor in good health (CMV status not recorded). Some clones in this sample may be carry-over from other donors' samples. The sequenced sample consisted of PBMCs. CDR3 sequence reads: CASRPSGTGGLGYTF. The CDR3 coding sequence is TGTGCCAGCAGGCCTTCCGGGACAGGGGGACTTGGCTACACCTTC.